This entry concerns a single T cell receptor beta chain. Via MiXCR, TCRdb re-called the PCR reads, giving one row per CDR3 protein. The sample has 10,000 or so distinct CDR3 sequences; 25% to 35% are singletons. Trimming cost V 7 bases and J 0 bases, with 7 bases left between them. The germline V gene has CDR1 MNHNS and CDR2 SASEGT. There are 13 residues in the CDR3. This sample was included in a study of immune characterization of retroperitoneal liposarcoma. What was sequenced was tumor tissue. The TCR sequence derives from a male donor with retroperitoneal liposarcoma. The chain has TRBV6-1 and TRBJ1-5; D not certain. This chain's CDR3 is CASNLNSNQPQHF. The CDR3, as DNA: TGTGCCAGCAACCTTAATAGCAATCAGCCCCAGCATTTT.